Many counts were recorded for the clone carrying this T cell receptor beta chain. Its antigen is not known. CDR3 length: 12 residues. Trimming left V 7 bases short and J 3 bases short, with 12 bases between. The germline gives CDR1 SQVTM, CDR2 ANQGSEA. The record originates from a study of spatial heterogeneity in lung cancer. MiXCR was run by TCRdb on the 5' RACE reads, yielding one entry per CDR3 protein. The sample carries 2,500 to 3,500 distinct CDR3 sequences, 5% to 7% recorded once. The time point was: sample taken at primary tumor resection. Study-level points and caveats: Tracking of tumor mutation counts was seen in expanded intratumoral alpha and beta TCR counts.

The receptor comes from a male donor with early-stage non-small cell lung cancer. The rearrangement links TRBV29-1 to TRBJ1-1; no clear D. Here the sequenced sample was lung tumor tissue, taken at surgery. The chain's CDR3 is CSDVATDTEAFF. The CDR3 DNA is TGCAGCGACGTCGCAACCGACACTGAAGCTTTCTTT.